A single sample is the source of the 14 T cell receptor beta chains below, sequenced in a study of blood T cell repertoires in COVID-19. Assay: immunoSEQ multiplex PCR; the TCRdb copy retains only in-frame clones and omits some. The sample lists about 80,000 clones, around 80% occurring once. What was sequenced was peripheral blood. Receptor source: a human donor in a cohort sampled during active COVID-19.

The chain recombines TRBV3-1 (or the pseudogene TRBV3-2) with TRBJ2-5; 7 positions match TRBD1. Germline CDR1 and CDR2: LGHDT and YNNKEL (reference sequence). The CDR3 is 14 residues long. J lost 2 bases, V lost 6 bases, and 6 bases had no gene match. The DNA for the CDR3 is TGTGCCAGCAGGCTAGGGACAGTTCAAGAGACCCAGTACTTC. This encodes CASRLGTVQETQYF.

The CDR3 DNA sequence: TGTGCCAGCAGCTTGGGGGCGGGGGGGCAATACAATGAGCAGTTCTTC. Its protein is CASSLGAGGQYNEQFF. The V and J genes are TRBV5-4 and TRBJ2-1; the match to TRBD2 covers 9 bases. Germline lookup yields CDR1 SGHNT and CDR2 YYREEE (reference sequence). There are 16 residues in the CDR3. With V trimmed by 0 bases and J by 4 bases, 5 bases remained unmatched.

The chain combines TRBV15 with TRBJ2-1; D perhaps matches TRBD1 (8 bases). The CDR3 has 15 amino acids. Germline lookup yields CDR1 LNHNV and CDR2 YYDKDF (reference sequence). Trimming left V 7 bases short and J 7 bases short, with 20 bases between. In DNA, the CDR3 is TGTGCCACCACCACAGGGGGGGCTGACACGAATGAGCAGTTCTTC. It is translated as CATTTGGADTNEQFF.

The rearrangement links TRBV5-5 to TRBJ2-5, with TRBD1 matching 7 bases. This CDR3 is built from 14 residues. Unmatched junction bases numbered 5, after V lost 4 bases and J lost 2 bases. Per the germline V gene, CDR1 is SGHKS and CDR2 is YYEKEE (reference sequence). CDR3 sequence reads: CASSRDSDQETQYF. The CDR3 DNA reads TGTGCCAGCAGCCGGGACAGCGATCAAGAGACCCAGTACTTC.

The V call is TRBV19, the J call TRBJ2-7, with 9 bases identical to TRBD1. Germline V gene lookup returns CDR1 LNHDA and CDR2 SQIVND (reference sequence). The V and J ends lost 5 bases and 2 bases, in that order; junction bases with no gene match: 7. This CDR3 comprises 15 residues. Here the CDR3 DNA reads TGTGCCAGTAGTCCCCGGACAGGGGTCACCTACGAGCAGTACTTC. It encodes CASSPRTGVTYEQYF.

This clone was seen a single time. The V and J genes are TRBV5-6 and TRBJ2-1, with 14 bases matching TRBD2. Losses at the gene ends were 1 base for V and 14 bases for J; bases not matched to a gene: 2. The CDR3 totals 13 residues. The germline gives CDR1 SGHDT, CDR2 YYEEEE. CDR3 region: CASSLTGLAGEFF. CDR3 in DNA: TGTGCCAGCAGCTTGACGGGACTAGCGGGGGAGTTCTTC.

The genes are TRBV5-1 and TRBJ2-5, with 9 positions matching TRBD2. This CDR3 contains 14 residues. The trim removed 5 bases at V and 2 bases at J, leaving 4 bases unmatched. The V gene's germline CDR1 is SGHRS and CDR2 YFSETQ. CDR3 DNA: TGCGCCAGCAGGGATGCGGGGGGGCAAGAGACCCAGTACTTC. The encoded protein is CASRDAGGQETQYF.

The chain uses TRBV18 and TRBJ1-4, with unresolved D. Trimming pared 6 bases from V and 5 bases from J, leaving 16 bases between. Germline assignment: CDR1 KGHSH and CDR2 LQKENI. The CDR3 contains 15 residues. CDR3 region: CASSPSRERNEKLFF. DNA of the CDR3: TGTGCCAGCTCCCCCTCCAGAGAGCGAAATGAAAAACTGTTTTTT.

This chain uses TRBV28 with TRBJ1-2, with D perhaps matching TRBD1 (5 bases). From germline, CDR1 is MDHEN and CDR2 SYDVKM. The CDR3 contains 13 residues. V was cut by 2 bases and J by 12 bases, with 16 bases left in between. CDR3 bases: TGTGCCAGCAGTTTAGGGGCCCCCGGGGGAAACACCTTC. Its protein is CASSLGAPGGNTF.

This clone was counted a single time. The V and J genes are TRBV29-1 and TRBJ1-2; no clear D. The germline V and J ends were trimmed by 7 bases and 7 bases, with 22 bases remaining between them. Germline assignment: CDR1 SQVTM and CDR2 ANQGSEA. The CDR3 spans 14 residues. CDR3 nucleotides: TGCAGCGCGACCTATTCGACGGACTTAGGTGGCTACACCTTC. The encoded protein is CSATYSTDLGGYTF.

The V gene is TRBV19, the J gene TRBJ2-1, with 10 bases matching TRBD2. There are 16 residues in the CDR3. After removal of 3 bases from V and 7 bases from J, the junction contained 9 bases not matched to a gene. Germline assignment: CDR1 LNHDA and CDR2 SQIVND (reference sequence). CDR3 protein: CASSMASGGARNEQFF. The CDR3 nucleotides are TGTGCCAGTAGTATGGCGAGCGGGGGGGCGCGGAATGAGCAGTTCTTC.

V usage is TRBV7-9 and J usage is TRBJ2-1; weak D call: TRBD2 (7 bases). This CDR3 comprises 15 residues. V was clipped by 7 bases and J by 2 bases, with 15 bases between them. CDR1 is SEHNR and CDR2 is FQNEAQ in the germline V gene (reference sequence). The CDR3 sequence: CASISWGGTYNEQFF. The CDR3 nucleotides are TGTGCCAGCATCTCGTGGGGGGGCACCTACAATGAGCAGTTCTTC.

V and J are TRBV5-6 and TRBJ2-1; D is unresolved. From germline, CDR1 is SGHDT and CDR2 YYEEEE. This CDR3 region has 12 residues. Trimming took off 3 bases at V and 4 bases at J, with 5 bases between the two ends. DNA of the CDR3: TGTGCCAGCAGCTCACAGTACAATGAGCAGTTCTTC. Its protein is CASSSQYNEQFF.

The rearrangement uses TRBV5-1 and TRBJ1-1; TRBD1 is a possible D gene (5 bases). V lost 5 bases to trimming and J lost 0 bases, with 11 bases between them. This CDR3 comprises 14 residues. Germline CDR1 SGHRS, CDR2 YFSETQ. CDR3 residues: CASSRGELNTEAFF. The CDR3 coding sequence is TGCGCCAGCAGTCGGGGGGAATTGAACACTGAAGCTTTCTTT.